These 8 T cell receptor beta chains were all obtained from the same sample, sequenced in a study of graft-versus-host responses after intestinal transplantation. Grafts had their tissue processed, releasing intraepithelial and lamina propria lymphocytes. Libraries were prepared by immunoSEQ multiplex PCR; TCRdb keeps only in-frame clonotypes and omits some of them. The table has 11,000 to 15,000 clones, around 77% seen once. Sequences were derived from ileum tissue, sampled roughly 26 days after intestinal transplant. All receptors come from a human patient who received an intestinal transplant, so some T cells may come from the graft donor.

The chain recombines TRBV29-1 with TRBJ1-2; D perhaps matches TRBD1 (6 bases). This CDR3 has 13 residues. V lost 7 bases to trimming and J lost 0 bases, with 12 bases between them. Germline CDR1 is SQVTM and CDR2 is ANQGSEA. The CDR3 DNA sequence: TGCAGCGGTCGGGACAATTCTAACTATGGCTACACCTTC. This codes for CSGRDNSNYGYTF.

The chain links TRBV5-6 to TRBJ1-2; D not certain. This CDR3 is 12 amino acids long. Germline CDR1 is SGHDT and CDR2 is YYEEEE. Trimming removed 3 bases at V and 14 bases at J, with 17 bases between. The chain's CDR3 is CASSSRHAAWTF. The CDR3 nucleotides are TGTGCCAGCAGCTCTCGACACGCCGCGTGGACCTTC.

The chain recombines TRBV28 with TRBJ2-7, with TRBD1 as a possible D gene (6 bases). Germline assignment: CDR1 MDHEN and CDR2 SYDVKM. This CDR3 comprises 15 residues. Trimming removed 4 bases at V and 0 bases at J, with 13 bases between. The CDR3 sequence is CASSWGTYVSYEQYF. The CDR3 DNA reads as TGTGCCAGCAGTTGGGGGACATATGTCTCCTACGAGCAGTACTTC.

The chain recombines TRBV7-6 with TRBJ2-1; 9 bases match TRBD2. CDR1 SGHVS and CDR2 FNYEAQ come from the germline V gene. This CDR3 has 16 residues. With 1 base clipped from V and 5 bases from J, the junction kept 6 bases outside the gene matches. As DNA, the CDR3 is TGTGCCAGCAGCTTAGATGGTAGCGGGGGTAACAATGAGCAGTTCTTC. It is translated as CASSLDGSGGNNEQFF.

The chain employs TRBV19 and TRBJ2-1; no clear D. V was trimmed by 5 bases and J by 6 bases, leaving 5 bases between them. There are 11 residues in the CDR3. Germline V gene data show CDR1 as LNHDA and CDR2 as SQIVND (reference sequence). Here the CDR3 DNA reads TGTGCCAGTAGTCTGTCCAATGAGCAGTTCTTC. This translates into CASSLSNEQFF.

This clone appeared a few times. The V call is TRBV5-5, the J call TRBJ1-6; perhaps TRBD1 as D (6 bases). Germline V gives CDR1 SGHKS, CDR2 YYEKEE (reference sequence). The CDR3 has 14 amino acids. With 2 bases removed from V and 9 bases from J, the gap between germline ends came to 12 bases. The CDR3: CASSFSTGASPLHF. The CDR3, as DNA: TGTGCCAGCAGCTTCTCGACAGGAGCTTCACCCCTCCACTTT.

J is TRBJ1-2 and V is TRBV27; D might be TRBD1 (5 bases). The germline V and J ends were trimmed by 6 bases and 0 bases, with 5 bases remaining between them. This CDR3 spans 12 amino acids. Germline V CDR1 and CDR2: MNHEY, SMNVEV (reference sequence). The CDR3 is CASRTANYGYTF. The CDR3 nucleotides are TGTGCCAGCAGGACAGCTAACTATGGCTACACCTTC.

The chain combines TRBV19 with TRBJ1-2, with TRBD1 matching over 8 bases. Looked up from germline, CDR1 is LNHDA and CDR2 is SQIVND (reference sequence). This CDR3 contains 13 residues. V dropped 4 bases and J dropped 7; count of bases not matched to a gene: 5. The CDR3 protein is CASSTRQGFGYTF. For the CDR3, the DNA is TGTGCCAGTAGTACGCGACAGGGGTTTGGCTACACCTTC. The complete variable domain, with remaining parts taken from reference TRBV19 and TRBJ1-2, reads DGGITQSPKYLFRKEGQNVTLSCEQNLNHDAMYWYRQDPGQGLRLIYYSQIVNDFQKGDIAEGYSVSREKKESFPLTVTSAQKNPTAFYLCASSTRQGFGYTFGSGTRLTVV.